The 24 T cell receptor beta chains presented below share a single source sample, sequenced in a study of tissue T cells after allogeneic stem cell transplantation. Data came from immunoSEQ multiplex PCR; TCRdb stores just in-frame clones and leaves some out. This table holds some 22,000 clones, around 70% found once. Sequencing was performed on blood. All receptors come from a female BALB/c mouse in good health. For this strain, the MHC haplotype corresponds to H2-d.

As for this clone: The gene names here belong to mouse. With the read ending 1 residue before the CDR3 end, the germline J gene is used to fill in that end. Other DNA sequences in the sample encode the same CDR3. The chain employs TRBV13-2 and TRBJ2-5, with 8 nucleotides matching TRBD1. This CDR3 has 13 residues. Looked up from germline, CDR1 is NNHNN and CDR2 is SYGAGS (reference sequence). V shed 3 bases, J shed 6 bases, and the junction held 3 bases outside the gene matches. The CDR3 bases that were read are TGTGCCAGCGGTGGAACAGGGGGTGACACCCAGTAC. Translating gives CASGGTGGDTQY. The whole CDR3 sequence is CASGGTGGDTQYF.

Of note for this clone: Gene names refer to mouse genes. The CDR3 goes on 1 residue after the read ends, and that part is filled in from the germline J gene. This chain links TRBV13-1 with TRBJ2-5; TRBD2 matches 11 bases. The CDR3 is 16 amino acids. V shed 2 bases, J shed 1 base, and the junction held 3 bases outside the gene matches. Germline V gene lookup returns CDR1 NSHNY and CDR2 SYGAGN. CDR3 residues: CASSEGTGGYQDTQYF. CDR3 DNA, as far as it was read: TGTGCCAGCAGTGAGGGGACTGGGGGTTACCAAGACACCCAGTAC.

Comment on this clone: Gene names and germline match the mouse. The sequence runs out 1 residue before the end of the CDR3; the remainder is reconstructed from the germline J gene. The rearrangement uses TRBV2 and TRBJ1-2; no reliable D call. CDR3 length: 11 residues. CDR1 is LGHNA, CDR2 YSYQKL, per germline. Trimming cost V 2 bases and J 2 bases, with 0 bases left between them. CDR3 region: CASSQNSDYTF. CDR3 DNA (partial): TGTGCCAGCAGCCAAAACTCCGACTACACC.

Worth noting for this clone: Gene and germline names: mouse. The read comes to an end 1 residue before the CDR3 does, leaving the germline J gene to fill in the end. This chain joins TRBV5 and TRBJ2-7; D tentatively reads TRBD1 or TRBD2 (6 bases each). Germline CDR1 reads LGHNA; CDR2 reads YNLKQL (reference sequence). This CDR3 spans 14 amino acids. The V gene lost 0 bases and the J gene lost 6 bases, with 12 bases spanning the gap. CDR3: CASSQELGAGEQYF. The DNA read from the CDR3 is TGTGCCAGCAGCCAAGAGTTGGGGGCAGGTGAACAGTAC.

As to this clone: Gene names and germline match the mouse. Read sequence stops 1 residue before the CDR3 end, and the germline J gene provides the missing end. The gene calls are TRBV2 and TRBJ2-2; 8 positions match TRBD2. This CDR3 region has 15 residues. CDR1 is LGHNA, CDR2 YSYQKL, per germline. V shed 4 bases, J shed 3 bases, and the junction held 4 bases outside the gene matches. The CDR3 region is CASSRDWGDTGQLYF. The DNA read from the CDR3 is TGTGCCAGCAGCCGAGACTGGGGTGACACCGGGCAGCTCTAC. The entire variable domain, with the rest obtained from reference TRBV2 and TRBJ2-2, is as follows: DPKIIQKPKYLVAVTGSEKILICEQYLGHNAMYWYRQSAKKPLEFMFSYSYQKLMDNQTASSRFQPQSSKKNHLDLQITALKPDDSATYFCASSRDWGDTGQLYFGEGSKLTVL.

This clone was detected only a few times. Gene names refer to mouse genes. The read ends 1 residue before the CDR3 terminus; that terminus is restored from the germline J gene. V gene TRBV19 combines with J gene TRBJ1-5; D unclear. The CDR3 loop spans 12 amino acids. From germline, CDR1 is FNHDT and CDR2 SITEND (reference sequence). Deletions cut 5 bases from V and 9 bases from J, with 12 bases between. The covered CDR3 bases are TGTGCCAGCAGCACCTCGAGGATGGCTCCGCTT. It codes for CASSTSRMAPL. The full CDR3 reads CASSTSRMAPLF.

The table lists this clone with a few counts. Gene names are mouse gene names. The CDR3 goes on 1 residue after the read ends, and that part is filled in from the germline J gene. The chain has TRBV19 and TRBJ1-3; no firm D call. The germline V gene has CDR1 FNHDT and CDR2 SITEND (reference sequence). Deletions cut 0 bases from V and 0 bases from J, with 7 bases between. The CDR3 spans 15 residues. CDR3 in amino acids: CASSIGGNSGNTLYF. The DNA read from the CDR3 is TGTGCCAGCAGTATAGGCGGGAATTCTGGAAATACGCTCTAT.

As regards this clone: Genes and germline are mouse. The read ends 1 residue before the CDR3 terminus; that terminus is restored from the germline J gene. The V call is TRBV19, the J call TRBJ1-2, with TRBD1 matching over 9 bases. J lost 2 bases, V lost 4 bases, and 3 bases had no gene match. The CDR3 is 14 amino acids. Per the germline V gene, CDR1 is FNHDT and CDR2 is SITEND (reference sequence). The covered CDR3 bases are TGTGCCAGCAGTCGACAGGGGGAGAACTCCGACTACACC. This encodes CASSRQGENSDYT. The entire CDR3 reads CASSRQGENSDYTF.

This clone was detected only a few times. Each gene name is a mouse one. The DNA ends 1 residue before the CDR3 does, and the rest of the CDR3 is filled in from the germline J gene. This chain joins TRBV20 and TRBJ1-3; no definite D call. V dropped 0 bases and J dropped 0 bases, with 3 bases sitting between them. The V gene's germline CDR1 is GFQATS and CDR2 STVNSAI. The CDR3 covers 13 residues. CDR3 bases read: TGTGGTGCTAGGGACAGTTCTGGAAATACGCTCTAT. It specifies CGARDSSGNTLY. Given in full, the CDR3 is CGARDSSGNTLYF.

This clone was recorded a few times. Gene names are mouse gene names. The read ends 1 residue before the CDR3 terminus; that terminus is restored from the germline J gene. The gene calls are TRBV31 and TRBJ1-5; D gene ambiguous. The germline V and J ends were trimmed by 2 bases and 3 bases, with 8 bases remaining between them. CDR3 length: 13 residues. Germline CDR1 is GKSSPN and CDR2 is SITVG. The CDR3 DNA, read in part, is TGTGCCTGGAGTTCAGATTTCAACCAGGCTCCGCTT. Translation gives CAWSSDFNQAPL. Given in full, the CDR3 is CAWSSDFNQAPLF.

Regarding this clone: Mouse germline and gene names are used. The read ends 1 residue before the CDR3 terminus; that terminus is restored from the germline J gene. Other DNA sequences in the sample encode the same CDR3. V and J are TRBV1 and TRBJ2-2; 9 bases are a match to TRBD1. The CDR3 runs to 15 residues. After removal of 3 bases from V and 4 bases from J, the junction contained 3 bases not matched to a gene. Germline V CDR1 and CDR2: NSQYPW, LRSPGD (reference sequence). The sequenced CDR3 bases are TGCACCTGCAGTGCTAGGACAGGGGTCACCGGGCAGCTCTAC. As protein: CTCSARTGVTGQLY. From start to end, the CDR3 is CTCSARTGVTGQLYF.

As regards this clone: Mouse gene names apply. The CDR3 end is not reached by the read, which stops 1 residue before it; the germline J gene fills it in. The chain uses TRBV13-1 and TRBJ2-5, with TRBD1 matching over 10 bases. Germline V gives CDR1 NSHNY, CDR2 SYGAGN. J was trimmed by 6 bases and V by 5 bases; bases with no gene match: 9. The CDR3 sequence is 15 residues long. The CDR3: CASRAPGQGTDTQYF. The CDR3 DNA, read in part, is TGTGCCAGCAGGGCCCCGGGACAGGGGACGGACACCCAGTAC.

As concerns this clone: Genes and germline are mouse. The read falls 1 residue short of the CDR3 end, and the missing part is taken from the germline J gene. This chain uses TRBV5 with TRBJ2-7, with TRBD2 matching over 9 bases. Germline V gene lookup returns CDR1 LGHNA and CDR2 YNLKQL (reference sequence). V shed 1 base, J shed 2 bases, and the junction held 3 bases outside the gene matches. The CDR3 has 15 residues. The CDR3 DNA, read in part, is TGTGCCAGCAGCCAAGTGGGGGGGCGCCCCTATGAACAGTAC. This gives the protein CASSQVGGRPYEQY. The entire CDR3 is CASSQVGGRPYEQYF.

Regarding this clone: Mouse names are used for the genes. The read gets to within 1 residue of the CDR3 end, and the germline J gene fills in the rest. The rearrangement joins TRBV20 to TRBJ2-7; D remains unclear. V lost 0 bases to trimming and J lost 3 bases, with 3 bases between them. CDR3 length equals 11 residues. Germline CDR1 GFQATS, CDR2 STVNSAI. The CDR3 loop is CGARDSYEQYF. The sequenced part of the CDR3 DNA is TGTGGTGCTAGGGACAGCTATGAACAGTAC.

To note about this clone: Gene and germline names: mouse. The read ends 1 residue shy of where the CDR3 ends; the end is completed using the germline J gene. V is TRBV5 and J is TRBJ2-2; 10 nucleotides agree with TRBD2. V was clipped by 4 bases and J by 3 bases; unmatched bases: 2. Germline CDR1 reads LGHNA; CDR2 reads YNLKQL (reference sequence). This CDR3 spans 15 amino acids. CDR3 bases read: TGTGCCAGCAGCCCTGGGGGGGCCGACACCGGGCAGCTCTAC. It yields the protein CASSPGGADTGQLY. The whole CDR3 sequence is CASSPGGADTGQLYF.

A note on this clone: Gene names denote mouse genes. The read comes to an end 1 residue before the CDR3 does, leaving the germline J gene to fill in the end. The chain links TRBV13-1 to TRBJ2-4; TRBD2 is a possible D gene (5 bases). CDR3 length: 14 residues. Trimming removed 0 bases from V and 7 bases from J, with 12 bases in between. Germline V lookup: CDR1 NSHNY, CDR2 SYGAGN. This CDR3 is CASSDAMGRDTLYF. CDR3 DNA, as far as it was read: TGTGCCAGCAGTGATGCAATGGGGAGGGACACCTTGTAC.

On this clone: Germline and genes: mouse. The CDR3 goes on 1 residue after the read ends, and that part is filled in from the germline J gene. The chain has TRBV31 and TRBJ1-3; no clear D gene. The CDR3 has 13 amino acids. V lost 1 base, J lost 7 bases, and 11 bases lay in between. Germline lookup yields CDR1 GKSSPN and CDR2 SITVG. The part of the CDR3 DNA that was read is TGTGCCTGGAGTCACGGGAGCGGTAATACGCTCTAT. This codes for CAWSHGSGNTLY. The entire CDR3 sequence reads CAWSHGSGNTLYF.

Concerning this clone itself: The gene names given are mouse names. The CDR3 end is not reached by the read, which stops 1 residue before it; the germline J gene fills it in. The V call is TRBV13-1, the J call TRBJ2-3; no firm D call. Trimming removed 5 bases at V and 1 base at J, with 8 bases between. The germline V gene encodes CDR1 NSHNY and CDR2 SYGAGN. The CDR3 consists of 13 residues. CDR3 DNA, as far as it was read: TGTGCCAGCAGGAGGGTAGGTGCAGAAACGCTGTAT. The encoded protein is CASRRVGAETLY. The whole CDR3 region reads CASRRVGAETLYF.

This clone was seen only a few times. These gene names are mouse names. Coverage ceases 1 residue before the CDR3 finishes, and the germline J gene fills in the end. The V and J genes are TRBV2 and TRBJ1-5; D is ambiguous. CDR1 is LGHNA and CDR2 is YSYQKL in the germline V gene. The length of the CDR3 is 15 residues. V was shortened by 0 bases and J by 0 bases, with 6 bases between the two germline ends. CDR3 loop: CASSQDRRNNQAPLF. The part of the CDR3 DNA that was read is TGTGCCAGCAGCCAAGACCGACGTAACAACCAGGCTCCGCTT.

Comment on this clone: The genes and germline here are from mouse. The DNA ends 1 residue before the CDR3 does, and the rest of the CDR3 is filled in from the germline J gene. The V gene is TRBV5, the J gene TRBJ2-5; 11 bases map to TRBD2. V lost 3 bases and J lost 5; bases outside the gene matches: 4. Germline V lookup: CDR1 LGHNA, CDR2 YNLKQL (reference sequence). CDR3 length: 15 amino acids. CDR3 protein: CASSHPGTGGDTQYF. The part of the CDR3 DNA that was read is TGTGCCAGCAGCCACCCCGGGACTGGGGGAGACACCCAGTAC.

As regards this clone: Gene names denote mouse genes. The sequence runs out 1 residue before the end of the CDR3; the remainder is reconstructed from the germline J gene. This rearrangement joins TRBV1 to TRBJ2-3, with TRBD2 matching 9 bases. Germline assignment: CDR1 NSQYPW and CDR2 LRSPGD (reference sequence). This CDR3 is 15 amino acids long. V lost 6 bases and J lost 1; bases outside the gene matches: 5. CDR3 sequence: CTCRTGTGRAETLYF. The covered CDR3 bases are TGCACCTGCAGAACCGGGACTGGGCGTGCAGAAACGCTGTAT.

In regard to this clone: Mouse germline and gene names are used. The read gets to within 1 residue of the CDR3 end, and the germline J gene fills in the rest. The V gene is TRBV13-1, the J gene TRBJ2-2; possible D gene TRBD1, 5 bases. V was shortened by 5 bases and J by 0 bases, with 11 bases between the two germline ends. This CDR3 has 15 amino acids. Germline CDR1 NSHNY, CDR2 SYGAGN. Here the CDR3 reads CASRATGANTGQLYF. The part of the CDR3 DNA that was read is TGTGCCAGCAGAGCTACAGGAGCAAACACCGGGCAGCTCTAC.

As regards this clone: The gene symbols are mouse symbols. The CDR3 extends 1 residue past the end of the read, so its final part is completed from the germline J gene. This chain uses TRBV13-2 with TRBJ2-3; a possible D gene is TRBD1 (5 bases). Trimming took 3 bases from V and 0 from J, leaving 11 bases between them. Germline V gives CDR1 NNHNN, CDR2 SYGAGS (reference sequence). This CDR3 is 15 amino acids long. The CDR3 spells CASGVRTTSAETLYF. Incomplete CDR3 DNA: TGTGCCAGCGGTGTAAGGACAACTAGTGCAGAAACGCTGTAT.

Details on this clone: Germline and genes here are mouse. The read gets to within 1 residue of the CDR3 end, and the germline J gene fills in the rest. V is TRBV13-1 and J is TRBJ1-6; maybe TRBD1 (5 bases). TRBJ1-6 is classed as an ORF, of uncertain function. Germline V gene data show CDR1 as NSHNY and CDR2 as SYGAGN. Trimming left V 7 bases short and J 3 bases short, with 14 bases between. The CDR3 length is 15 residues. The DNA read from the CDR3 is TGTGCCAGCGGGACGGACACCCTCTATAATTCGCCCCTCTAC. Its protein is CASGTDTLYNSPLY. The whole CDR3 sequence is CASGTDTLYNSPLYF.